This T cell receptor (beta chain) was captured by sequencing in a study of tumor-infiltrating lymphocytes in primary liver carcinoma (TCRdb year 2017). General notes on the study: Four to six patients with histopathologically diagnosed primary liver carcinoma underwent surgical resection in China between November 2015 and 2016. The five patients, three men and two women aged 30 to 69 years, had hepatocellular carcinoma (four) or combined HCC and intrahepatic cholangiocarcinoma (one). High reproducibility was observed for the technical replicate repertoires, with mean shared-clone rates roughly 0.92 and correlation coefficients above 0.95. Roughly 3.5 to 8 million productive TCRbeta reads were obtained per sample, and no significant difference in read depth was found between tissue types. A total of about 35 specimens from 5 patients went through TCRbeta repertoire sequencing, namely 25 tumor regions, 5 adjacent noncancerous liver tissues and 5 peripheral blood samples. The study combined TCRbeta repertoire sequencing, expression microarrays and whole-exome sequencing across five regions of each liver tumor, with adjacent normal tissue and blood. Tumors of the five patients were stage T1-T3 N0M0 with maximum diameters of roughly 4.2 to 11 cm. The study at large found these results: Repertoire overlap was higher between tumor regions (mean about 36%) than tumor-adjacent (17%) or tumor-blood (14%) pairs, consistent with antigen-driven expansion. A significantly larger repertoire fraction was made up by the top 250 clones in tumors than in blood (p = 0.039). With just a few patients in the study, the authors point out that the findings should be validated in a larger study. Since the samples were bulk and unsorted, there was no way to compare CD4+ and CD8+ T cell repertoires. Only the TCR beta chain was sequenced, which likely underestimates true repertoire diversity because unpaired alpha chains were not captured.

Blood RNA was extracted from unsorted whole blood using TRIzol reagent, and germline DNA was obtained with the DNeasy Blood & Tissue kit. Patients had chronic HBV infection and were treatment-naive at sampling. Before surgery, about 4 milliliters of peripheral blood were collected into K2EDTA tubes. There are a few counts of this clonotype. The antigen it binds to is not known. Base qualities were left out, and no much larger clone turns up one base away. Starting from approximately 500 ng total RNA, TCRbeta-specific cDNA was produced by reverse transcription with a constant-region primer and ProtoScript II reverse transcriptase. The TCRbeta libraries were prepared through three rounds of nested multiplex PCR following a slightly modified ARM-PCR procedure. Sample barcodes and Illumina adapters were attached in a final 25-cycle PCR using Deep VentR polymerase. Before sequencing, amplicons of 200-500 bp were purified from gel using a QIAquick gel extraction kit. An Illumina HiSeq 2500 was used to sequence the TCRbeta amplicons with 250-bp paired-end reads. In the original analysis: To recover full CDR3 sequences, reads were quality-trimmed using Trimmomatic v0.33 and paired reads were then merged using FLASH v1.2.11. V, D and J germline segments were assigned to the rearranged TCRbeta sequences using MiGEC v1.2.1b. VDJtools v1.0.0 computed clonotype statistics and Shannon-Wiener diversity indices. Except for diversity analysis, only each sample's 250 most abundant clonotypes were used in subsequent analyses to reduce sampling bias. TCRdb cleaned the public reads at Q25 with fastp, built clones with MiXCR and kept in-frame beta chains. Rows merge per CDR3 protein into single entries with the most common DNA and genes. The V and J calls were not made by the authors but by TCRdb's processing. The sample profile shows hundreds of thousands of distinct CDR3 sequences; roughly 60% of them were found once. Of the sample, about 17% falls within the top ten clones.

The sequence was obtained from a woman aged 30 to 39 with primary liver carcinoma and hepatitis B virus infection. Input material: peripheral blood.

The DNA is as follows: TGTGCCAGCAGACCACCGGGACAGGGGCCCGAGCAGTACTTC. Its product reads: CASRPPGQGPEQYF. This chain joins TRBV7-8 to TRBJ2-7, with 10 junctional bases fitting TRBD1. CDR1 SGHVS and CDR2 FQNEAQ were looked up in the germline V gene. The CDR3 has 14 amino acids, counting the end cysteine and phenylalanine. CDR3 DNA is the only sequence kept; it has 42 bases, read in frame from the first base. V loses 6 bases at its end and J loses 6 bases; junction bases beyond the gene matches: 8.